Following are 30 T cell receptor beta chains from one sample sequenced in a study of CD8+ T cells in alopecia areata. As for treatment: oral pan-JAK inhibitor, 5-10 mg twice daily. RNA extraction and reverse transcription yielded cDNA as sequencing template. The repertoire was sequenced with immunoSEQ multiplex PCR; TCRdb's copy has only in-frame clones and lacks some. The table has a few hundred thousand clones, roughly two fifths seen once. The sequencing here drew on CD4+ T cells sorted from blood, taken between weeks 30 and 35, from a patient treated with tofacitinib. These receptors were obtained from a human donor with alopecia areata.

This clone turned up a few times. V is TRBV7-8 and J is TRBJ1-2; D is uncertain. Per germline, CDR1 SGHVS and CDR2 FQNEAQ. The V and J ends lost 4 bases and 1 base respectively, with 7 bases between them. The CDR3 consists of 13 residues. The CDR3 nucleotides read TGTGCCAGCAGCTCCGGACTTAACTATGGCTACACCTTC. It specifies CASSSGLNYGYTF.

This clone appeared a few times. The CDR3 is CASSERQASNQPQHF. The CDR3 bases are TGTGCCAGCAGCGAAAGACAGGCTAGCAATCAGCCCCAGCATTTT. The rearrangement uses TRBV27 and TRBJ1-5; a weak D match, TRBD1 (6 bases). The CDR3 length is 15 residues. Trimming left V 6 bases short and J 0 bases short, with 12 bases between. Germline values: CDR1 MNHEY, CDR2 SMNVEV (reference sequence).

V gene TRBV7-3 combines with J gene TRBJ2-6; D ambiguous. The CDR3 has 15 residues. The V end lost 2 bases, the J end lost 4 bases, and 9 bases lay between the germline ends. CDR1 and CDR2 (germline): SGHTA, FQGTGA. The CDR3 coding sequence is TGTGCCAGCAGCTTACAGTCGGCCGGGGCCAACGTCCTGACTTTC. Protein: CASSLQSAGANVLTF.

This clone came up a few times. V is TRBV2 and J is TRBJ2-7; 9 bases line up with TRBD1. The CDR3 has 13 amino acids. The J segment lost 2 bases and the V segment lost 6 bases, leaving 2 bases of the junction unmatched. From germline, CDR1 is SNHLY and CDR2 FYNNEI. The CDR3 sequence: CASRGTGTYEQYF. CDR3 bases: TGTGCCAGCAGGGGGACAGGGACCTACGAGCAGTACTTC.

This clone was seen more than once but under ten times. The V gene is TRBV5-1, the J gene TRBJ1-1; no definite D call. Trimming removed 0 bases at V and 0 bases at J, with 9 bases between. The germline V gene encodes CDR1 SGHRS and CDR2 YFSETQ. The CDR3 sequence is 15 residues long. Written as DNA, the CDR3 is TGCGCCAGCAGCTTGGTCGGCGCAATGAACACTGAAGCTTTCTTT. Translated, it gives CASSLVGAMNTEAFF.

Written as DNA, the CDR3 is TGTGCCAGCAGTTATACAGGGGAAGGCTACACCTTC. Translation: CASSYTGEGYTF. The chain recombines TRBV2 with TRBJ1-2, with 7 bases aligning to TRBD1. Germline loops: CDR1 SNHLY, CDR2 FYNNEI. V was clipped by 5 bases and J by 8 bases; unmatched bases: 5. The CDR3 sequence is 12 residues long.

The chain recombines TRBV30 with TRBJ2-1; TRBD2 agrees at 8 bases. CDR1 and CDR2 from the germline V gene are GTSNPN and SVGIG (reference sequence). There are 14 residues in the CDR3. Trimming cost V 1 base and J 7 bases; bases outside gene matches: 6. Written as DNA, the CDR3 is TGTGCCTGGAGTGGTGGCGGGGGGAGGAATGAGCAGTTCTTC. It yields the protein CAWSGGGGRNEQFF.

The rearrangement joins TRBV23-1 to TRBJ1-1, with a tentative D call TRBD1 (6 bases). TRBV23-1 is an ORF, with its function uncertain. The CDR3 runs to 12 residues. V gave up 8 bases and J gave up 1 base, with 8 bases separating them. The CDR3 spells CASVGANTEAFF. The CDR3 DNA is TGCGCCAGCGTGGGGGCGAACACTGAAGCTTTCTTT.

The rearrangement uses TRBV7-3 and TRBJ2-7; TRBD1 matches at 7 bases. Looked up from germline, CDR1 is SGHTA and CDR2 is FQGTGA. The ends lost 2 bases at V and 5 bases at J; junction bases unmatched: 9. The CDR3 has 15 amino acids. The CDR3 DNA follows: TGTGCCAGCAGCTTACGTCCAGGGGGTTTGGACGAGCAGTACTTC. Its protein product is CASSLRPGGLDEQYF.

This clone has more than one count but fewer than ten. The chain is built from TRBV9 and TRBJ1-5; D gene unclear. Trimming left V 0 bases short and J 9 bases short, with 7 bases between. Germline V gives CDR1 SGDLS, CDR2 YYNGEE. The CDR3 contains 12 residues. CDR3 nucleotides: TGTGCCAGCAGCGTAGCTGAGGGGCCCCAGCATTTT. The encoded protein is CASSVAEGPQHF.

The table lists this clone with a few counts. The chain recombines TRBV5-1 with TRBJ1-1; D is unclear. Trimming left V 4 bases short and J 6 bases short, with 10 bases between. The germline V gene has CDR1 SGHRS and CDR2 YFSETQ. The CDR3 sequence is 12 residues long. This CDR3 is CASSDDGAEAFF. CDR3 in DNA: TGCGCCAGCAGCGACGATGGGGCTGAAGCTTTCTTT.

This chain joins TRBV2 and TRBJ1-5, with TRBD1 matching over 8 bases. The V gene end was trimmed by 7 bases and the J gene end by 2 bases; junction bases not matched to a gene: 7. In germline, CDR1 is SNHLY, CDR2 FYNNEI. The CDR3 loop spans 15 amino acids. The CDR3 DNA reads as TGTGCCAGCACTCTCTCGACAGGGGGCAATCAGCCCCAGCATTTT. Residues: CASTLSTGGNQPQHF.

The V gene is TRBV7-2, the J gene TRBJ2-3; no firm D call. This CDR3 comprises 15 residues. The germline gives CDR1 SGHTA, CDR2 FQGNSA. Trimming cost V 4 bases and J 0 bases, with 11 bases left between them. CDR3: CASSSYSSSTDTQYF. The DNA of the CDR3 is TGTGCCAGCAGCTCATACTCCTCTAGCACAGATACGCAGTATTTT. The full variable domain, its missing parts supplied by reference TRBV7-2 and TRBJ2-3, is GAGVSQSPSNKVTEKGKDVELRCDPISGHTALYWYRQSLGQGLEFLIYFQGNSAPDKSGLPSDRFSAERTGGSVSTLTIQRTQQEDSAVYLCASSSYSSSTDTQYFGPGTRLTVL.

The genes are TRBV5-6 and TRBJ2-7, with TRBD2 identical over 8 bases. This CDR3 comprises 16 residues. Germline CDR1 reads SGHDT; CDR2 reads YYEEEE. V gave up 3 bases and J gave up 5 bases; unmatched junction bases: 13. For the CDR3, the DNA is TGTGCCAGCAGCTCCTCAAGAGCGAGCGGGAGAAACGAGCAGTACTTC. Amino acid sequence: CASSSSRASGRNEQYF.

The CDR3 DNA is TGTGCCAGCAGTTACCGGACAGGGGGCTTTCACGAGCAGTACTTC. It codes for CASSYRTGGFHEQYF. This chain links TRBV6-5 with TRBJ2-7, with 11 positions matching TRBD1. Germline trimming cut 2 bases from V and 5 bases from J; bases unmatched to any gene: 5. CDR3 length equals 15 residues. Per germline, CDR1 MNHEY and CDR2 SVGAGI.

The chain uses TRBV6-1 and TRBJ2-7; D call uncertain. V was shortened by 6 bases and J by 3 bases, with 12 bases between the two germline ends. The CDR3 is made up of 13 amino acids. Germline CDR1 MNHNS, CDR2 SASEGT. The CDR3 sequence is CASRVADGYEQYF. As DNA, the CDR3 is TGTGCCAGCAGAGTCGCAGACGGCTACGAGCAGTACTTC.

There are a few counts of this clone. CDR3 region: CASRRLAGVNEQFF. Written as DNA, the CDR3 is TGTGCCAGCAGACGACTAGCGGGCGTCAATGAGCAGTTCTTC. The chain links TRBV25-1 to TRBJ2-1; TRBD2 agrees at 10 bases. The CDR3 covers 14 residues. J gave up 6 bases and V 6 bases, and 5 bases lay outside the gene matches. CDR1 and CDR2 from the germline V gene are MGHDK and SYGVNS.

There are a few counts of this clone. This sequence joins TRBV19 and TRBJ1-2; D gene ambiguous. Germline values: CDR1 LNHDA, CDR2 SQIVND (reference sequence). V was shortened by 6 bases and J by 5 bases, with 7 bases between the two germline ends. The CDR3 has 11 residues. The CDR3 sequence is CASSGRYGYTF. The DNA of the CDR3 is TGTGCCAGTAGCGGACGGTATGGCTACACCTTC.

This clone has more than one count but fewer than ten. This chain joins TRBV19 and TRBJ1-2, with D unresolved. Germline assignment: CDR1 LNHDA and CDR2 SQIVND (reference sequence). The V end was cut by 4 bases, the J end by 4 bases, with 16 bases between. This CDR3 is 15 amino acids long. CDR3: CASSNLGVGSYGYTF. CDR3 sequence (DNA): TGTGCCAGTAGTAATCTCGGGGTAGGAAGCTATGGCTACACCTTC.

The V and J genes are TRBV29-1 and TRBJ2-7; D is uncertain. CDR1 is SQVTM and CDR2 is ANQGSEA in the germline V gene. The CDR3 length is 12 residues. V gave up 5 bases and J gave up 0 bases, with 8 bases separating them. The CDR3 here is CSVKGPSYEQYF. The CDR3 DNA follows: TGCAGCGTTAAGGGCCCCTCCTACGAGCAGTACTTC.

The chain carries TRBV2 and TRBJ2-1; the D gene is possibly TRBD2 (6 bases). CDR3 size: 12 residues. Trimming stripped 4 bases from V and 11 bases from J, with 12 bases between. Germline V CDR1 and CDR2: SNHLY, FYNNEI. CDR3 residues: CASSVVAGKQFF. In DNA, the CDR3 is TGTGCCAGCAGTGTGGTTGCGGGGAAGCAGTTCTTC.

The CDR3 DNA follows: TGTGCCAGCAGCGAGCGGACAGGGTGGAGCACAGATACGCAGTATTTT. Protein sequence: CASSERTGWSTDTQYF. The chain is built from TRBV5-4 and TRBJ2-3, with 8 bases fitting TRBD1. The germline CDR1 and CDR2 sequences are SGHNT and YYREEE (reference sequence). The V and J ends lost 4 bases and 0 bases, in that order; junction bases with no gene match: 7. The CDR3 runs to 16 residues.

This clone was recorded a few times. V gene TRBV7-8 combines with J gene TRBJ2-7, with a tentative D call TRBD1 (6 bases). This CDR3 spans 13 amino acids. Germline CDR1 and CDR2: SGHVS and FQNEAQ. The germline V and J ends were trimmed by 5 bases and 4 bases, with 12 bases remaining between them. CDR3 amino acids: CASSPGAEYEQYF. Here the CDR3 DNA reads TGTGCCAGCAGCCCAGGGGCAGAATACGAGCAGTACTTC.

The chain employs TRBV27 and TRBJ1-2, with 9 bases aligning to TRBD1. CDR1 and CDR2 (germline): MNHEY, SMNVEV (reference sequence). The CDR3 totals 14 residues. After removal of 3 bases from V and 6 bases from J, the junction contained 5 bases not matched to a gene. The CDR3 DNA is TGTGCCAGCAGTTTCCTACAGGGGGCGAATGGCTACACCTTC. Its protein product is CASSFLQGANGYTF.

There are many counts of this clone. The chain is built from TRBV7-9 and TRBJ1-2, with D unclear. Germline CDR1 and CDR2: SEHNR and FQNEAQ (reference sequence). Trimming removed 5 bases at V and 8 bases at J, with 21 bases between. CDR3 length: 15 residues. The CDR3 DNA sequence: TGTGCCAGCAGCCCGCAAACCCCGTTCGCACGGGGCTACACCTTC. Translating it yields CASSPQTPFARGYTF.

This clone showed up just a few times. The chain has TRBV18 and TRBJ2-3, with TRBD2 matching 9 bases. The CDR3 consists of 17 residues. Germline trimming cut 0 bases from V and 2 bases from J; bases unmatched to any gene: 6. CDR1 and CDR2 from the germline V gene are KGHSH and LQKENI. The CDR3 reads CASSPPITSGYTDTQYF. For the CDR3, the DNA is TGTGCCAGCTCACCACCGATTACTAGCGGGTACACAGATACGCAGTATTTT.

For the CDR3, the DNA is TGTGCCAGCAGTTACCATCGGACTATCAGATACAATGAGCAGTTCTTC. Translation gives CASSYHRTIRYNEQFF. This chain uses TRBV6-5 with TRBJ2-1, with D possibly matching TRBD2 (6 bases). Germline lookup yields CDR1 MNHEY and CDR2 SVGAGI. This CDR3 has 16 residues. Trimming left V 2 bases short and J 4 bases short, with 15 bases between.

This clone was recorded a few times. This rearrangement joins TRBV18 to TRBJ2-3; 8 bases map to TRBD2. In germline, CDR1 is KGHSH, CDR2 LQKENI. J was trimmed by 4 bases and V by 3 bases; bases with no gene match: 3. The CDR3 totals 14 residues. In nucleotides, the CDR3 is TGTGCCAGCTCACCGGGACTAGGGGCAGATACGCAGTATTTT. Its protein product is CASSPGLGADTQYF. Based on the CDR3 plus reference TRBV18 and TRBJ2-3, the full variable domain is NAGVMQNPRHLVRRRGQEARLRCSPMKGHSHVYWYRQLPEEGLKFMVYLQKENIIDESGMPKERFSAEFPKEGPSILRIQQVVRGDSAAYFCASSPGLGADTQYFGPGTRLTVL.

This clone was picked up many times. The chain employs TRBV7-8 and TRBJ2-7, with 12 bases fitting TRBD2. Per the germline V gene, CDR1 is SGHVS and CDR2 is FQNEAQ. The CDR3 is made up of 15 amino acids. Trimming removed 3 bases from V and 5 bases from J; junction bases left unmatched: 5. The CDR3: CASSFRTSGNHEQYF. CDR3 in DNA: TGTGCCAGCAGCTTTCGGACTAGCGGGAACCACGAGCAGTACTTC.

This clone was recorded a few times. The chain is built from TRBV6-5 and TRBJ2-7; D is perhaps TRBD2 (5 bases). The germline gives CDR1 MNHEY, CDR2 SVGAGI. Trimming removed 8 bases from V and 2 bases from J, with 16 bases in between. The CDR3 covers 14 residues. The CDR3 reads CASGISRTAYEQYF. CDR3 DNA sequence: TGTGCCAGCGGGATTTCTCGGACTGCCTACGAGCAGTACTTC.